The 26 T cell receptor beta chains below were found in one sample sequenced in a study of blood T cell repertoires in COVID-19. Profiling relied on immunoSEQ multiplex PCR, and the TCRdb table lists in-frame clones only, not all of them. This table holds more than 250,000 clones, about 87% found once. Sequenced input: PBMCs or T cells enriched from blood (not recorded which). The receptors were sampled from a woman in her 30s who had recovered from COVID-19.

The rearrangement joins TRBV19 to TRBJ1-1; TRBD1 matches at 8 bases. CDR1 and CDR2 (germline): LNHDA, SQIVND (reference sequence). There are 14 residues in the CDR3. Trimming at V came to 6 bases and at J to 2 bases, leaving 5 bases not matched to a gene. This chain's CDR3 is CASSLGTGNTEAFF. The CDR3 DNA follows: TGTGCCAGTAGCCTCGGGACAGGAAACACTGAAGCTTTCTTT.

Concerning this clone itself: In the same sample, other DNA sequences code for this CDR3. The V gene is TRBV18, the J gene TRBJ1-1; D gene unclear. V was trimmed by 2 bases and J by 5 bases, leaving 6 bases between them. This CDR3 has 12 amino acids. Germline loops: CDR1 KGHSH, CDR2 LQKENI. CDR3 protein: CASSPGRTEAFF. DNA of the CDR3: TGTGCCAGCTCACCAGGGAGGACTGAAGCTTTCTTT.

The chain combines TRBV19 with TRBJ1-2; 9 bases agree with TRBD1. The J segment lost 4 bases and the V segment lost 5 bases, leaving 11 bases of the junction unmatched. CDR3 size: 16 residues. The germline V gene has CDR1 LNHDA and CDR2 SQIVND (reference sequence). CDR3 residues: CASSVAEGQGSYGYTF. The CDR3 region has the DNA TGTGCCAGTAGTGTGGCTGAGGGACAGGGCTCCTATGGCTACACCTTC.

In its sample, this clone was seen a few times. This chain joins TRBV28 and TRBJ2-1, with 7 bases fitting TRBD2. The germline gives CDR1 MDHEN, CDR2 SYDVKM. The CDR3 is 17 residues long. The trim removed 4 bases at V and 0 bases at J, leaving 9 bases unmatched. The CDR3 DNA follows: TGTGCCAGCAGTTATGGGAGCGGGGTTAGCTCCTACAATGAGCAGTTCTTC. Translation: CASSYGSGVSSYNEQFF.

The V gene is TRBV16, the J gene TRBJ1-6; 8 bases line up with TRBD1. Germline V gives CDR1 KGHSY, CDR2 FQNENV. The J segment lost 8 bases and the V segment lost 0 bases, leaving 6 bases of the junction unmatched. The CDR3 has 16 residues. The chain's CDR3 is CASSQSATGGYSPLHF. Written as DNA, the CDR3 is TGTGCCAGCAGCCAATCGGCTACAGGGGGTTATTCACCCCTCCACTTT.

The chain joins TRBV4-1 to TRBJ1-2; a possible D gene is TRBD1 (5 bases). CDR1 and CDR2 from the germline V gene are MGHRA and YSYEKL. CDR3 length: 15 residues. V lost 1 base to trimming and J lost 3 bases, with 12 bases between them. CDR3 loop: CASSQGAGRHYGYTF. For the CDR3, the DNA is TGCGCCAGCAGCCAAGGGGCGGGACGGCACTATGGCTACACCTTC.

The chain uses TRBV4-2 and TRBJ2-7, with D maybe TRBD1 (6 bases). V was clipped by 8 bases and J by 3 bases, with 20 bases between them. Germline-derived CDR1 and CDR2 are LGHNA and YNFKEQ. The CDR3 sequence is 15 residues long. CDR3 DNA: TGTGCCAGCTCTAAGATCCGGGACACAGACTACGAGCAGTACTTC. Protein: CASSKIRDTDYEQYF.

This rearrangement joins TRBV7-2 to TRBJ2-1, with unresolved D. V lost 6 bases and J lost 5, with 11 bases in between. Per germline, CDR1 SGHTA and CDR2 FQGNSA. CDR3 length equals 13 residues. CDR3 sequence reads: CASSSGSHNEQFF. The DNA for the CDR3 is TGTGCCAGCAGTTCCGGGTCGCACAATGAGCAGTTCTTC.

This clone was detected only a few times. The V call is TRBV29-1, the J call TRBJ2-7, with 12 bases that match TRBD2. V dropped 4 bases and J dropped 6; count of bases not matched to a gene: 13. Germline assignment: CDR1 SQVTM and CDR2 ANQGSEA. The CDR3 totals 16 residues. The CDR3 DNA is TGCAGCGTTGTGGGGGGGACTAGCGGGTCCTGGCGCGAGCAGTACTTC. It specifies CSVVGGTSGSWREQYF.

This chain connects TRBV6-1 to TRBJ1-1; 7 bases are shared with TRBD1. V shed 3 bases and J 11 bases; nucleotides not matched to a gene: 9. Germline CDR1 reads MNHNS; CDR2 reads SASEGT. The CDR3 spans 13 residues. The chain's CDR3 is CASSDRDRARAFF. DNA of the CDR3: TGTGCCAGCAGTGATCGAGACAGGGCCCGCGCTTTCTTT.

The count of this clone is one. J is TRBJ2-7 and V is TRBV9; 10 bases match TRBD1. The junction had 3 bases not matched to a gene; V was cut back by 3 bases and J by 0 bases. Germline V gene sequence: CDR1 SGDLS, CDR2 YYNGEE. This CDR3 spans 15 amino acids. Written as DNA, the CDR3 is TGTGCCAGCAGCGGGGGGGACAGGGGCTCCTACGAGCAGTACTTC. This encodes CASSGGDRGSYEQYF.

This rearrangement joins TRBV28 to TRBJ1-1; D perhaps matches TRBD1 (6 bases). The CDR3 spans 14 residues. Germline V CDR1 and CDR2: MDHEN, SYDVKM. V gave up 9 bases and J gave up 4 bases, with 18 bases separating them. CDR3 DNA: TGTGCCAGAAGTCTACCGGGAGGGGGCACTGAAGCTTTCTTT. Translation gives CARSLPGGGTEAFF.

This clone was picked up one time. As DNA, the CDR3 is TGTGCCAGCAGCTTAGCGCGGGCCAGCTATGGCTACACCTTC. As protein: CASSLARASYGYTF. V is TRBV7-2 and J is TRBJ1-2; D gene ambiguous. Germline V gene lookup returns CDR1 SGHTA and CDR2 FQGNSA. CDR3 length: 14 residues. With 0 bases removed from V and 4 bases from J, the gap between germline ends came to 9 bases. The full variable domain, rest sourced from reference TRBV7-2 and TRBJ1-2, is GAGVSQSPSNKVTEKGKDVELRCDPISGHTALYWYRQSLGQGLEFLIYFQGNSAPDKSGLPSDRFSAERTGGSVSTLTIQRTQQEDSAVYLCASSLARASYGYTFGSGTRLTVV.

The chain uses TRBV28 and TRBJ2-3; the D gene is possibly TRBD2 (5 bases). Germline assignment: CDR1 MDHEN and CDR2 SYDVKM. V lost 7 bases to trimming and J lost 1 base, with 12 bases between them. The CDR3 sequence is 14 residues long. CDR3: CASTTRAGTDTQYF. CDR3 DNA sequence: TGTGCCAGCACTACAAGAGCGGGCACAGATACGCAGTATTTT.

This clone showed up just once. The V call is TRBV10-3, the J call TRBJ1-5; TRBD1 matches at 7 bases. Germline V gene data show CDR1 as ENHRY and CDR2 as SYGVKD. CDR3 size: 17 residues. The V gene end was trimmed by 4 bases and the J gene end by 4 bases; junction bases not matched to a gene: 13. The CDR3: CAISAGTEKPGNQPQHF. Written as DNA, the CDR3 is TGTGCCATCAGTGCCGGGACAGAGAAGCCGGGAAATCAGCCCCAGCATTTT.

The chain uses TRBV4-2 and TRBJ2-6, with TRBD2 as a possible D gene (5 bases). Trimming shortened V by 1 base and J by 3 bases, and 10 bases separated the two germline ends. There are 16 residues in the CDR3. The germline V gene has CDR1 LGHNA and CDR2 YNFKEQ. CDR3 sequence (DNA): TGTGCCAGCAGCCAAGCTTGGAGCGGTGGGGCCAACGTCCTGACTTTC. Encoded protein: CASSQAWSGGANVLTF.

The V and J genes are TRBV28 and TRBJ1-6, with 9 bases fitting TRBD1. The J segment lost 7 bases and the V segment lost 6 bases, leaving 4 bases of the junction unmatched. The CDR3 totals 14 residues. From germline, CDR1 is MDHEN and CDR2 SYDVKM. As DNA, the CDR3 is TGTGCCAGCAGCACCGGGACAGGGAATTCACCCCTCCACTTT. It specifies CASSTGTGNSPLHF.

The rearrangement joins TRBV5-6 to TRBJ1-2; D is undetermined. The CDR3 length is 13 residues. V lost 0 bases, J lost 3 bases, and 6 bases lay in between. Germline lookup yields CDR1 SGHDT and CDR2 YYEEEE. CDR3 amino acids: CASSLGAYYGYTF. In DNA form, the CDR3 reads TGTGCCAGCAGCTTGGGCGCCTACTATGGCTACACCTTC.

The genes are TRBV18 and TRBJ1-4, with a weak D call TRBD1 (6 bases). Germline V gene lookup returns CDR1 KGHSH and CDR2 LQKENI. CDR3 length: 14 residues. The ends were cut back, 3 bases at V and 14 bases at J, with 19 bases in the middle. The CDR3 is CASSPETGDPQLFF. The CDR3 region has the DNA TGTGCCAGCTCACCGGAGACAGGTGATCCTCAGCTGTTTTTT.

The rearrangement joins TRBV6-4 to TRBJ1-6; 7 nucleotides align to TRBD1. J gave up 12 bases and V 3 bases, and 5 bases lay outside the gene matches. CDR1 and CDR2 (germline): MRHNA, SNTAGT. This CDR3 has 13 amino acids. CDR3 in DNA: TGTGCCAGCAGTGATCAACAGGGGAGACCCCTCCACTTT. It codes for CASSDQQGRPLHF.

The rearrangement uses TRBV5-6 and TRBJ2-5; D is possibly TRBD2 (5 bases). Germline values: CDR1 SGHDT, CDR2 YYEEEE. CDR3 size: 14 residues. The germline V and J ends were trimmed by 3 bases and 5 bases, with 14 bases remaining between them. CDR3 DNA: TGTGCCAGCAGCTCCGTGGGGAGCGGCGAGACCCAGTACTTC. It encodes CASSSVGSGETQYF.

V gene TRBV6-5 combines with J gene TRBJ1-2; 7 bases map to TRBD1. The V segment lost 6 bases and the J segment 2 bases; nucleotides outside the gene matches: 3. Germline V lookup: CDR1 MNHEY, CDR2 SVGAGI. The length of the CDR3 is 13 residues. The CDR3 sequence: CASRQGRNYGYTF. The DNA of the CDR3 is TGTGCCAGCAGACAGGGGCGCAACTATGGCTACACCTTC.

This clone has more than one count but fewer than ten. This chain uses TRBV7-9 with TRBJ1-1; 10 positions agree with TRBD1. CDR3 size: 14 residues. Germline assignment: CDR1 SEHNR and CDR2 FQNEAQ (reference sequence). Losses at the gene ends were 3 bases for V and 6 bases for J; bases not matched to a gene: 4. This chain's CDR3 is CASSFSTGGPEAFF. The CDR3 nucleotides read TGTGCCAGCAGCTTCTCGACAGGGGGCCCTGAAGCTTTCTTT.

The chain recombines TRBV29-1 with TRBJ2-2; 9 nucleotides match TRBD2. Losses at the gene ends were 3 bases for V and 6 bases for J; bases not matched to a gene: 5. CDR1 SQVTM and CDR2 ANQGSEA come from the germline V gene. The CDR3 is 14 residues long. The CDR3 coding sequence is TGCAGCGTTGATATAGCGGGGGTGGCCGGGGAGCTGTTTTTT. Translated: CSVDIAGVAGELFF.

This clone was seen once. The chain employs TRBV19 and TRBJ2-2, with D possibly TRBD2 on 7 matching bases. The germline V gene encodes CDR1 LNHDA and CDR2 SQIVND (reference sequence). This CDR3 is built from 18 residues. V was cut by 3 bases and J by 4 bases, with 21 bases left in between. CDR3 sequence: CASSIRSPGGRGTGELFF. The CDR3 DNA follows: TGTGCCAGTAGTATTCGCTCACCCGGGGGGCGCGGCACCGGGGAGCTGTTTTTT.

The rearrangement uses TRBV7-9 and TRBJ1-4, with D unresolved. V dropped 1 base and J dropped 8 bases, with 8 bases sitting between them. Germline values: CDR1 SEHNR, CDR2 FQNEAQ (reference sequence). CDR3 length: 13 amino acids. CDR3 nucleotides: TGTGCCAGCAGCTTAGGAGGGATGGAAAAACTGTTTTTT. Translating gives CASSLGGMEKLFF.